Below are 29 T cell receptor beta chains sequenced from a single sample in a study of breast tumors, draining lymph nodes, adjacent tissues. From the multiplex PCR reads, TCRdb called clonotypes with MiXCR, one entry per CDR3 protein. The table shows 200,000 to 250,000 distinct CDR3 sequences, with less than 45% occurring only once. Axillary draining lymph nodes of breast cancer patients supplied the node samples. The sample consisted of axillary lymph node tissue. The receptors derive from a female donor with breast cancer. Some clones in this sample may be carry-over from other donors' samples.

With regard to this clonotype: The CDR3 end shows no conserved phenylalanine or tryptophan, and so a read error is likely. The chain joins TRBV19 to TRBJ2-1; TRBD1 might be the D (8 bases). The CDR3 has 16 amino acids. V was trimmed by 7 bases and J by 6 bases, leaving 22 bases between them. CDR1 is LNHDA and CDR2 is SQIVND in the germline V gene (reference sequence). The CDR3: CASTTALTGGGNEQFS. CDR3 bases: TGTGCCAGTACCACCGCCCTCACAGGGGGGGGCAATGAGCAGTTCTCC.

This chain connects TRBV29-1 to TRBJ2-3; 9 bases match TRBD2. After removal of 8 bases from V and 4 bases from J, the junction contained 7 bases not matched to a gene. Germline lookup yields CDR1 SQVTM and CDR2 ANQGSEA. The CDR3 covers 13 residues. The CDR3 here is CSTTSGGSDTQYF. The CDR3 nucleotides are TGCAGCACGACTAGCGGAGGGTCAGATACGCAGTATTTT.

This clonotype was recorded at least ten times. V is TRBV5-5 and J is TRBJ1-3; D not certain. V lost 5 bases and J 7 bases, leaving 13 bases between the germline ends. The CDR3 has 13 residues. From germline, CDR1 is SGHKS and CDR2 YYEKEE (reference sequence). CDR3 sequence (DNA): TGTGCCAGCAGACCGGGGTTTGTCAACACCATATATTTT. It is translated as CASRPGFVNTIYF.

This clonotype was seen only a few times. The chain uses TRBV20-1 and TRBJ1-1; 7 positions agree with TRBD1. Germline lookup yields CDR1 DFQATT and CDR2 SNEGSKA (reference sequence). V lost 2 bases to trimming and J lost 7 bases; unmatched junction nucleotides: 10. The CDR3 has 14 amino acids. CDR3 coding DNA: TGCAGTGCTAGACCGGGTAGGGGGCGAGATGAAGCTTTCTTT. Translation: CSARPGRGRDEAFF.

Remarks on this clonotype: This could be a read error, since a much larger clone is one nucleotide away. V gene TRBV6-2 or TRBV6-3 combines with J gene TRBJ1-2; D might be TRBD1 (5 bases). Germline values: CDR1 MNHEY, CDR2 SVGEGT. The germline V and J ends were trimmed by 5 bases and 3 bases, with 16 bases remaining between them. The CDR3 contains 15 residues. The DNA for the CDR3 is TGTGCCAGCAGTCACAAGGCCCGCAGGGACTATGGCTACACCTTC. Its translation is CASSHKARRDYGYTF.

The CDR3 region is CASSVGGGNSPLHF. For the CDR3, the DNA is TGTGCCAGCAGCGTTGGTGGGGGAAATTCACCCCTCCACTTT. This rearrangement joins TRBV7-2 to TRBJ1-6; tentative D call: TRBD1 (5 bases). The CDR3 is 14 amino acids. Between the trimmed V and J ends, which lost 5 bases and 7 bases, there was a span of 12 bases. Looked up from germline, CDR1 is SGHTA and CDR2 is FQGNSA. Based on the CDR3 plus reference TRBV7-2 and TRBJ1-6, the full variable domain is GAGVSQSPSNKVTEKGKDVELRCDPISGHTALYWYRQSLGQGLEFLIYFQGNSAPDKSGLPSDRFSAERTGGSVSTLTIQRTQQEDSAVYLCASSVGGGNSPLHFGNGTRLTVT.

The rearrangement joins TRBV9 to TRBJ1-3; a possible D gene is TRBD1 (6 bases). The CDR3 runs 13 residues. V was trimmed by 3 bases and J by 10 bases, leaving 14 bases between them. Germline lookup yields CDR1 SGDLS and CDR2 YYNGEE. The CDR3 sequence is CASSATAQGTIYF. CDR3 nucleotide sequence: TGTGCCAGCAGCGCCACCGCTCAGGGGACCATATATTTT.

Ten or more counts support this clonotype. This chain links TRBV5-6 with TRBJ1-2; tentative D call: TRBD1 (5 bases). Germline V gene sequence: CDR1 SGHDT, CDR2 YYEEEE. The CDR3 spans 13 residues. Trimming stripped 2 bases from V and 7 bases from J, with 12 bases between. This CDR3 reads CASSLIGGGGYTF. The DNA of the CDR3 is TGTGCCAGCAGCTTAATCGGGGGAGGTGGCTACACCTTC.

The table lists this clonotype with many counts. V usage is TRBV20-1 and J usage is TRBJ2-3, with 9 bases matching TRBD2. The germline CDR1 and CDR2 sequences are DFQATT and SNEGSKA (reference sequence). CDR3 size: 14 residues. V was pared by 2 bases and J by 5 bases, with 5 bases of the junction left unmatched. The CDR3 DNA is TGCAGTGCTAGATACAGCGGGGGGATAGATACGCAGTATTTT. This sequence encodes CSARYSGGIDTQYF.

The rearrangement links TRBV11-2 to TRBJ1-3; D not certain. This CDR3 region has 13 residues. From germline, CDR1 is SGHAT and CDR2 FQNNGV. V gave up 3 bases and J gave up 4 bases, with 7 bases separating them. CDR3 nucleotide sequence: TGTGCCAGCAGCTTCGGGCAGGGAAACACCATATATTTT. It is translated as CASSFGQGNTIYF.

The V gene is TRBV5-4, the J gene TRBJ2-6; 7 positions agree with TRBD2. The J call may not be correct, given that the DNA end is closer to TRBJ2-7. Per the germline V gene, CDR1 is SGHNT and CDR2 is YYREEE (reference sequence). There are 15 residues in the CDR3. The CDR3: CASSSSGGGSYEQYF. CDR3 nucleotide sequence: TGTGCCAGCAGCTCCTCGGGGGGAGGGTCCTACGAGCAGTACTTC.

This clonotype has a count of ten or more. The chain uses TRBV18 and TRBJ2-5; D is perhaps TRBD2 (6 bases). CDR3 length: 17 amino acids. The ends were cut back, 2 bases at V and 4 bases at J, with 20 bases in the middle. Germline CDR1 KGHSH, CDR2 LQKENI. The CDR3 DNA is TGTGCCAGCTCACCAGTGGCGGGGTTGCAGACCGGAGAGACCCAGTACTTC. Translated, it gives CASSPVAGLQTGETQYF.

This clonotype was counted at least ten times. The chain recombines TRBV14 with TRBJ2-7; D is perhaps TRBD2 (6 bases). CDR3 size: 15 residues. The germline V and J ends were trimmed by 4 bases and 0 bases, with 13 bases remaining between them. Looked up from germline, CDR1 is SGHDN and CDR2 is FVKESK. CDR3 amino acids: CASSLYLGLSYEQYF. For the CDR3, the DNA is TGTGCCAGCAGCCTATATCTGGGACTCTCCTACGAGCAGTACTTC.

V and J are TRBV15 and TRBJ2-4, with 7 bases aligning to TRBD2. CDR1 is LNHNV, CDR2 YYDKDF, per germline (reference sequence). CDR3 length: 15 amino acids. After removal of 3 bases from V and 5 bases from J, the junction contained 7 bases not matched to a gene. CDR3 DNA: TGTGCCACCAGCAGTGCAGCCGGGAGGCAAAACATTCAGTACTTC. Translation gives CATSSAAGRQNIQYF.

This clonotype was recorded a few times. The chain is built from TRBV5-4 and TRBJ1-6; 7 positions agree with TRBD1. Per the germline V gene, CDR1 is SGHNT and CDR2 is YYREEE (reference sequence). The CDR3 covers 17 residues. V gave up 4 bases and J gave up 4 bases; unmatched junction bases: 11. CDR3 sequence (DNA): TGTGCCAGCAGCGTAGCCGGGACAGTCTTATATAATTCACCCCTCCACTTT. Translated, it gives CASSVAGTVLYNSPLHF.

This clonotype was observed many times. The V and J genes are TRBV6-5 and TRBJ2-5; D gene unclear. CDR1 is MNHEY and CDR2 is SVGAGI in the germline V gene. V was clipped by 2 bases and J by 5 bases, with 15 bases between them. The CDR3 is 15 amino acids. The CDR3 spells CASSYRQNKAETQYF. The DNA for the CDR3 is TGTGCCAGCAGTTACAGGCAGAATAAGGCGGAGACCCAGTACTTC.

This clonotype was recorded at least ten times. The V call is TRBV7-8, the J call TRBJ1-2; D remains unclear. V gave up 3 bases and J gave up 8 bases, with 16 bases separating them. The CDR3 extends over 14 amino acids. The germline V gene encodes CDR1 SGHVS and CDR2 FQNEAQ. The CDR3 protein is CASSFPANNGGYTF. Here the CDR3 DNA reads TGTGCCAGCAGCTTCCCGGCCAACAACGGGGGCTACACCTTC.

The table lists this clonotype with many counts. The CDR3 sequence: CASSQEAPPRTDTQYF. The CDR3 DNA follows: TGTGCCAGCAGCCAAGAGGCGCCCCCGCGCACAGATACGCAGTATTTT. This chain links TRBV4-2 with TRBJ2-3; no reliable D call. Germline-derived CDR1 and CDR2 are LGHNA and YNFKEQ. V was cut by 0 bases and J by 1 base, with 11 bases left in between. The CDR3 has 16 amino acids.

The rearrangement links TRBV20-1 to TRBJ1-2; perhaps TRBD1 as D (6 bases). V was pared by 6 bases and J by 4 bases, with 15 bases between. CDR3 length equals 13 residues. Germline V gene data show CDR1 as DFQATT and CDR2 as SNEGSKA (reference sequence). The CDR3 sequence: CSADKDSFYGYTF. CDR3 in DNA: TGCAGTGCAGACAAGGACAGCTTCTATGGCTACACCTTC.

This clonotype has a count of ten or more. The gene calls are TRBV2 and TRBJ2-7; 9 nucleotides line up with TRBD2. CDR1 SNHLY and CDR2 FYNNEI come from the germline V gene. The CDR3 has 17 amino acids. Trimming took 3 bases from V and 2 from J; bases not matched to a gene: 11. The CDR3 spells CASSDYILAGEPYEQYF. CDR3 in DNA: TGTGCCAGCAGTGACTACATATTAGCGGGAGAGCCCTACGAGCAGTACTTC.

This chain joins TRBV24-1 and TRBJ2-7; 12 nucleotides line up with TRBD1. J gave up 3 bases and V 12 bases, and 11 bases lay outside the gene matches. The CDR3 runs to 15 residues. Germline assignment: CDR1 KGHDR and CDR2 SFDVKD. Written as DNA, the CDR3 is TGTGCCGCCGTCCGGGGACAGGGGGCCTTCTACGAGCAGTACTTC. This gives the protein CAAVRGQGAFYEQYF.

The CDR3 loop is CASSLGQSSTDTQYF. As DNA, the CDR3 is TGTGCCAGCAGCCTTGGACAGTCTAGCACAGATACGCAGTATTTT. The genes are TRBV7-2 and TRBJ2-3, with D possibly being TRBD1 (6 bases). Trimming removed 5 bases from V and 0 bases from J, with 12 bases in between. Germline lookup yields CDR1 SGHTA and CDR2 FQGNSA. This CDR3 comprises 15 residues.

This rearrangement joins TRBV28 to TRBJ2-3, with 8 bases matching TRBD1. Germline lookup yields CDR1 MDHEN and CDR2 SYDVKM. The CDR3 consists of 16 residues. J gave up 5 bases and V 7 bases, and 14 bases lay outside the gene matches. Written as DNA, the CDR3 is TGTGCCAGCACCCTAATCCGGACAGGGTACAGAGATACGCAGTATTTT. Translated: CASTLIRTGYRDTQYF.

There are many counts of this clonotype. J is TRBJ1-2 and V is TRBV11-2, with a possible D match to TRBD1 (6 bases). Trimming took 0 bases from V and 6 from J, leaving 17 bases between them. This CDR3 comprises 16 residues. CDR1 and CDR2 from the germline V gene are SGHAT and FQNNGV. This chain's CDR3 is CASSLDVGRTVNGYTF. The CDR3 DNA reads TGTGCCAGCAGCTTAGATGTAGGGAGGACAGTGAATGGCTACACCTTC.

This rearrangement joins TRBV12-3 or TRBV12-4 to TRBJ1-4; weak D call: TRBD1 (5 bases). This CDR3 contains 14 residues. Trimming pared 5 bases from V and 5 bases from J, leaving 12 bases between. In DNA form, the CDR3 reads TGTGCCAGCAGTCGGCCGGGACGGAATGAAAAACTGTTTTTT. Protein sequence: CASSRPGRNEKLFF.

The chain employs TRBV7-9 and TRBJ1-3, with D possibly matching TRBD1 (6 bases). CDR1 is SEHNR, CDR2 FQNEAQ, per germline (reference sequence). The CDR3 is 11 amino acids. V was cut by 8 bases and J by 11 bases, with 13 bases left in between. CDR3 bases: TGTGCCAGCGGGCGACAGGCCCCCATATATTTT. Amino acids: CASGRQAPIYF.

With regard to this clonotype: A read error is possible here, since a much larger clone lies one base away. V is TRBV5-6 and J is TRBJ2-7, with TRBD2 as a possible D gene (5 bases). The CDR3 has 14 amino acids. Germline V CDR1 and CDR2: SGHDT, YYEEEE. The CDR3 nucleotides read TGTGTCAGCAGCTTAGGAGGTAGTCTGAACGAGCAGTACTTC. Protein product: CVSSLGGSLNEQYF.

This clonotype showed up many times. The chain employs TRBV3-1 and TRBJ1-3; 7 bases fit TRBD1. CDR1 and CDR2 (germline): LGHDT, YNNKEL (reference sequence). V lost 1 base to trimming and J lost 2 bases; unmatched junction nucleotides: 5. CDR3 size: 16 residues. CDR3 sequence (DNA): TGTGCCAGCAGCCAAGTGACAGGGTTACCTGGAAACACCATATATTTT. Translating gives CASSQVTGLPGNTIYF.

The chain combines TRBV20-1 with TRBJ1-2; the match to TRBD1 covers 10 bases. The CDR3 totals 16 residues. The V segment lost 6 bases and the J segment 4 bases; nucleotides outside the gene matches: 14. Looked up from germline, CDR1 is DFQATT and CDR2 is SNEGSKA (reference sequence). The CDR3 DNA reads as TGCAGTGCGGACAGGGGGACCGGGGAGCTGGGCTATGGCTACACCTTC. Translated: CSADRGTGELGYGYTF.